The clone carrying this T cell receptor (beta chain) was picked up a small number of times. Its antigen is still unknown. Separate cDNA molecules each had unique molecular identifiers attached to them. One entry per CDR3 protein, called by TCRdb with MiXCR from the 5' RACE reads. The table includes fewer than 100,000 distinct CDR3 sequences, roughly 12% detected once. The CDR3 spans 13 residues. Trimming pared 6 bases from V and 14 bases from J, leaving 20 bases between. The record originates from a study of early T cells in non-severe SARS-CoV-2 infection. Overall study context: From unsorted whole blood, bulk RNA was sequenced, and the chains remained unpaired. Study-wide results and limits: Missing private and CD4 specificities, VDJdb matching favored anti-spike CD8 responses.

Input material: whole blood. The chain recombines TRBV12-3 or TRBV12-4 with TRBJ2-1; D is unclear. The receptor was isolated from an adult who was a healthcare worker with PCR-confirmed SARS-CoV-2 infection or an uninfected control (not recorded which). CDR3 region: CASSSFLNDSEFF. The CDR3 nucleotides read TGTGCCAGCAGCTCCTTTTTAAACGATTCTGAGTTCTTC.